The 14 T cell receptor beta chains reported below all come from one sample, sequenced in a study of Ad26.COV2.S vaccination and SARS-CoV-2 variants. The sample's treatment: roughly 20 received Ad26.COV2.S at low or high dose, single or two shots; a few received placebo; per-sample allocation not given. On day 63 after the first injection, vaccine and placebo recipients gave samples. Sequenced by immunoSEQ multiplex PCR; TCRdb stores in-frame clones only, minus some. The sample includes about 410,000 clones, roughly 90% of them seen just once. The specimen was peripheral blood, collected in a trial of Ad26.COV2.S vaccine versus placebo. These receptors all come from a person between 18 and 59 years old who received the Ad26.COV2.S COVID-19 vaccine or a placebo.

The genes are TRBV4-1 and TRBJ2-7, with TRBD2 matching over 10 bases. V shed 1 base and J 0 bases; nucleotides not matched to a gene: 9. Germline CDR1 reads MGHRA; CDR2 reads YSYEKL. This CDR3 comprises 18 residues. CDR3 region: CASSQVSSAGGSSYEQYF. In DNA form, the CDR3 reads TGCGCCAGCAGCCAAGTCTCCTCAGCGGGGGGGTCCTCCTACGAGCAGTACTTC.

The rearrangement uses TRBV18 and TRBJ2-5; no firm D call. This CDR3 region has 11 residues. V was cut by 5 bases and J by 3 bases, with 4 bases left in between. CDR1 KGHSH and CDR2 LQKENI come from the germline V gene. CDR3 nucleotides: TGTGCCAGCTCAACCGAAGAGACCCAGTACTTC. Translating gives CASSTEETQYF.

This chain connects TRBV5-5 to TRBJ2-7; 10 bases line up with TRBD2. The CDR3 is 15 amino acids. Trimming cost V 4 bases and J 2 bases; bases outside gene matches: 6. Germline CDR1 reads SGHKS; CDR2 reads YYEKEE (reference sequence). The CDR3 nucleotides read TGTGCCAGCAGCCTACCGGGACTAGCGACCTACGAGCAGTACTTC. This sequence encodes CASSLPGLATYEQYF.

The rearrangement joins TRBV19 to TRBJ1-5; TRBD1 matches at 9 bases. From germline, CDR1 is LNHDA and CDR2 SQIVND (reference sequence). The CDR3 consists of 17 residues. Losses at the gene ends were 7 bases for V and 2 bases for J; bases not matched to a gene: 12. In nucleotides, the CDR3 is TGTGCCAGTACCCCTGGGACGACAGGGGGGGGCAATCAGCCCCAGCATTTT. Amino acids: CASTPGTTGGGNQPQHF. The full variable domain, completed using reference TRBV19 and TRBJ1-5, is DGGITQSPKYLFRKEGQNVTLSCEQNLNHDAMYWYRQDPGQGLRLIYYSQIVNDFQKGDIAEGYSVSREKKESFPLTVTSAQKNPTAFYLCASTPGTTGGGNQPQHFGDGTRLSIL.

The J gene is TRBJ2-2, the V gene TRBV4-3; D may be TRBD2 (6 bases). V lost 0 bases and J 6 bases, leaving 11 bases between the germline ends. This CDR3 is built from 15 residues. Germline V gene sequence: CDR1 LGHNA, CDR2 YSLEER. The CDR3 loop is CASSQEGLGAGELFF. CDR3 sequence (DNA): TGCGCCAGCAGCCAAGAGGGACTTGGGGCCGGGGAGCTGTTTTTT.

V gene TRBV3-1 (or the pseudogene TRBV3-2) combines with J gene TRBJ2-1, with TRBD2 identical over 11 bases. This CDR3 is built from 12 residues. The germline V gene encodes CDR1 LGHDT and CDR2 YNNKEL (reference sequence). Losses at the gene ends were 6 bases for V and 14 bases for J; bases not matched to a gene: 6. The CDR3 reads CASRVAGGPEFF. Here the CDR3 DNA reads TGTGCCAGCAGGGTAGCGGGGGGGCCGGAGTTCTTC.

This chain uses TRBV6-2 or TRBV6-3 with TRBJ2-7; D is tentatively TRBD1 or TRBD2 (6 bases each). CDR1 is MNHEY, CDR2 SVGEGT, per germline. The CDR3 is 15 amino acids. Between the trimmed V and J ends, which lost 5 bases and 2 bases, there was a span of 16 bases. The CDR3 sequence is CASSRGTPTPYEQYF. CDR3 coding DNA: TGTGCCAGCAGTCGCGGGACACCCACCCCCTACGAGCAGTACTTC.

The rearrangement uses TRBV7-2 and TRBJ2-1, with a tentative D call TRBD2 (5 bases). CDR3 length: 14 residues. The V gene lost 5 bases and the J gene lost 4 bases, with 12 bases spanning the gap. Germline loops: CDR1 SGHTA, CDR2 FQGNSA. The CDR3 nucleotides are TGTGCCAGCAGCCTCACTAGAGCTTACAATGAGCAGTTCTTC. Protein product: CASSLTRAYNEQFF.

V and J are TRBV7-2 and TRBJ1-6; D might be TRBD1 (5 bases). V lost 4 bases to trimming and J lost 1 base, with 8 bases between them. This CDR3 has 15 amino acids. Germline V CDR1 and CDR2: SGHTA, FQGNSA. The CDR3 sequence: CASSYQGSYNSPLHF. CDR3 DNA sequence: TGTGCCAGCAGCTACCAGGGTTCCTATAATTCACCCCTCCACTTT.

The rearrangement links TRBV6-5 to TRBJ1-5; weak D call: TRBD1 (6 bases). Trimming stripped 6 bases from V and 3 bases from J, with 15 bases between. The CDR3 covers 15 residues. Per the germline V gene, CDR1 is MNHEY and CDR2 is SVGAGI. In DNA, the CDR3 is TGTGCCAGCAGACCATCAACAGGGTCCAATCAGCCCCAGCATTTT. This codes for CASRPSTGSNQPQHF.

The CDR3, as DNA: TGTGCCTGGAGCGGGGACAGTTTCAATCAGCCCCAGCATTTT. Translation gives CAWSGDSFNQPQHF. This chain uses TRBV30 with TRBJ1-5, with TRBD1 matching 7 bases. J lost 3 bases, V lost 3 bases, and 5 bases had no gene match. CDR3 length: 14 residues. The germline V gene has CDR1 GTSNPN and CDR2 SVGIG (reference sequence).

This sequence joins TRBV4-3 and TRBJ2-3; the D gene could be TRBD1 or TRBD2 (6 bases each). V was clipped by 0 bases and J by 3 bases, with 13 bases between them. There are 16 residues in the CDR3. The germline V gene encodes CDR1 LGHNA and CDR2 YSLEER. CDR3 nucleotides: TGCGCCAGCAGCCAAGATTGGGGGGCGGTGACAGATACGCAGTATTTT. Protein product: CASSQDWGAVTDTQYF.

This clone has just one count. Other DNA sequences within the sample encode an identical CDR3. The J gene is TRBJ1-5, the V gene TRBV6-1; D is uncertain. Trimming cost V 1 base and J 4 bases, with 5 bases left between them. Germline V gene lookup returns CDR1 MNHNS and CDR2 SASEGT. The CDR3 has 13 residues. CDR3: CASSEVGNQPQHF. For the CDR3, the DNA is TGTGCCAGCAGTGAAGTGGGGAATCAGCCCCAGCATTTT.

The chain is built from TRBV6-5 and TRBJ1-1, with D unclear. There are 15 residues in the CDR3. CDR1 MNHEY and CDR2 SVGAGI come from the germline V gene. Trimming shortened V by 0 bases and J by 5 bases, and 13 bases separated the two germline ends. Written as DNA, the CDR3 is TGTGCCAGCAGTTACTCGACTTCTTTAGGAACTGAAGCTTTCTTT. This codes for CASSYSTSLGTEAFF.